This entry lists 25 T cell receptor beta chains sequenced from one sample in a study of blood T cell repertoires in COVID-19. Here immunoSEQ multiplex PCR was the method, and the copy in TCRdb shows in-frame clones only, minus some. The sample holds around 100,000 clones, more than 75% seen once. Material: peripheral blood. The receptors here all came from a human donor in a cohort sampled during active COVID-19.

This chain uses TRBV19 with TRBJ2-3; D possibly corresponds to TRBD2 (5 bases). Germline V CDR1 and CDR2: LNHDA, SQIVND (reference sequence). V gave up 4 bases and J gave up 4 bases, with 12 bases separating them. There are 14 residues in the CDR3. CDR3 in amino acids: CASSKASIADTQYF. CDR3 nucleotides: TGTGCCAGTAGTAAGGCTAGCATCGCAGATACGCAGTATTTT. The full variable domain, completed using reference TRBV19 and TRBJ2-3, is DGGITQSPKYLFRKEGQNVTLSCEQNLNHDAMYWYRQDPGQGLRLIYYSQIVNDFQKGDIAEGYSVSREKKESFPLTVTSAQKNPTAFYLCASSKASIADTQYFGPGTRLTVL.

This clone was recorded only once. The chain carries TRBV19 and TRBJ2-3; TRBD2 matches 15 bases. The germline gives CDR1 LNHDA, CDR2 SQIVND (reference sequence). The CDR3 contains 19 residues. J was trimmed by 0 bases and V by 3 bases; bases with no gene match: 7. CDR3 coding DNA: TGTGCCAGTAGTATGGGACTAGCGGGGGGAAAATCTAGCACAGATACGCAGTATTTT. Translation gives CASSMGLAGGKSSTDTQYF.

This chain uses TRBV10-3 with TRBJ1-1; D call uncertain. The CDR3 consists of 14 residues. With 3 bases removed from V and 1 base from J, the gap between germline ends came to 9 bases. Germline CDR1 ENHRY, CDR2 SYGVKD. This CDR3 is CAISETVKNTEAFF. The CDR3 nucleotides read TGTGCCATCAGTGAAACGGTAAAGAACACTGAAGCTTTCTTT.

The chain is built from TRBV7-8 and TRBJ2-1; D is ambiguous. The CDR3 has 14 residues. The V gene lost 4 bases and the J gene lost 5 bases, with 12 bases spanning the gap. Germline assignment: CDR1 SGHVS and CDR2 FQNEAQ. The CDR3, as DNA: TGTGCCAGCAGCTACCGGAGAGTTGACAATGAGCAGTTCTTC. Protein product: CASSYRRVDNEQFF.

The chain employs TRBV18 and TRBJ1-2, with D possibly matching TRBD1 (5 bases). The CDR3 is 15 amino acids. V was trimmed by 2 bases and J by 4 bases, leaving 14 bases between them. Looked up from germline, CDR1 is KGHSH and CDR2 is LQKENI. Here the CDR3 reads CASSPTGTGVYGYTF. In nucleotides, the CDR3 is TGTGCCAGCTCACCAACCGGGACGGGGGTCTATGGCTACACCTTC.

The chain uses TRBV6-6 and TRBJ1-3, with D maybe TRBD1 (5 bases). Trimming took 7 bases from V and 0 from J, leaving 7 bases between them. The CDR3 covers 13 residues. Germline-derived CDR1 and CDR2 are MNHNY and SVGAGI (reference sequence). Written as DNA, the CDR3 is TGTGCCAGCATGGGGCACTCTGGAAACACCATATATTTT. It yields the protein CASMGHSGNTIYF.

The chain recombines TRBV5-6 with TRBJ2-2; D might be TRBD2 (6 bases). This CDR3 has 16 residues. The ends were cut back, 2 bases at V and 7 bases at J, with 18 bases in the middle. Germline assignment: CDR1 SGHDT and CDR2 YYEEEE. This CDR3 is CASSFPLGGTGGELFF. CDR3 nucleotides: TGTGCCAGCAGCTTCCCTTTGGGGGGAACGGGCGGGGAGCTGTTTTTT.

The V and J genes are TRBV11-2 and TRBJ2-5, with D possibly matching TRBD1 (6 bases). Trimming stripped 0 bases from V and 0 bases from J, with 14 bases between. The CDR3 spans 17 residues. The germline CDR1 and CDR2 sequences are SGHAT and FQNNGV. CDR3: CASSLDIWGHYQETQYF. In DNA, the CDR3 is TGTGCCAGCAGCTTAGATATTTGGGGACACTACCAAGAGACCCAGTACTTC.

The rearrangement joins TRBV5-1 to TRBJ2-1; 11 nucleotides match TRBD2. The CDR3 is 15 amino acids. J lost 4 bases, V lost 4 bases, and 4 bases had no gene match. The germline V gene encodes CDR1 SGHRS and CDR2 YFSETQ. For the CDR3, the DNA is TGCGCCAGCAGCCTAGCGGGGGGCCGTTACAATGAGCAGTTCTTC. Amino acid sequence: CASSLAGGRYNEQFF.

The V call is TRBV2, the J call TRBJ2-2, with D maybe TRBD1 (6 bases). The length of the CDR3 is 13 residues. The V gene lost 6 bases and the J gene lost 6 bases, with 11 bases spanning the gap. The germline CDR1 and CDR2 sequences are SNHLY and FYNNEI. The CDR3 nucleotides are TGTGCCAGCAGACAGGGAGACGCCGGGGAGCTGTTTTTT. Amino acid sequence: CASRQGDAGELFF.

The V and J genes are TRBV10-3 and TRBJ1-2, with 7 bases fitting TRBD1. This CDR3 is 13 amino acids long. The germline V gene encodes CDR1 ENHRY and CDR2 SYGVKD. J was trimmed by 8 bases and V by 5 bases; bases with no gene match: 8. The CDR3 coding sequence is TGTGCCATCAGTATAGGGACAGTTGGAGGCTACACCTTC. Encoded protein: CAISIGTVGGYTF.

This clone appeared once. The J gene is TRBJ2-1, the V gene TRBV7-2; D is ambiguous. This CDR3 is built from 15 residues. V lost 0 bases and J 0 bases, leaving 6 bases between the germline ends. Germline V gene lookup returns CDR1 SGHTA and CDR2 FQGNSA. As DNA, the CDR3 is TGTGCCAGCAGCTTAGCGGTTAGCTCCTACAATGAGCAGTTCTTC. Amino acids: CASSLAVSSYNEQFF.

V usage is TRBV14 and J usage is TRBJ2-1, with 9 bases matching TRBD1. From germline, CDR1 is SGHDN and CDR2 FVKESK. This CDR3 is 16 amino acids long. V lost 5 bases and J lost 6; bases outside the gene matches: 11. The CDR3 region is CASSYNRGLRGNEQFF. DNA of the CDR3: TGTGCCAGCAGCTATAACAGGGGGCTTCGGGGCAATGAGCAGTTCTTC. The full variable domain, completed using reference TRBV14 and TRBJ2-1, is EAGVTQFPSHSVIEKGQTVTLRCDPISGHDNLYWYRRVMGKEIKFLLHFVKESKQDESGMPNNRFLAERTGGTYSTLKVQPAELEDSGVYFCASSYNRGLRGNEQFFGPGTRLTVL.

This clone was observed a handful of times. The chain recombines TRBV2 with TRBJ1-5; no reliable D call. Germline V lookup: CDR1 SNHLY, CDR2 FYNNEI. The CDR3 has 17 residues. V lost 6 bases, J lost 0 bases, and 18 bases lay in between. The CDR3 is CASRPGGIPYSNQPQHF. The CDR3 region has the DNA TGTGCCAGCAGACCCGGAGGGATTCCGTATAGCAATCAGCCCCAGCATTTT.

Only a few counts were recorded for this clone. The CDR3 spells CASSLEGIYGYTF. Here the CDR3 DNA reads TGTGCCAGCAGCTTGGAGGGGATCTATGGCTACACCTTC. The chain uses TRBV5-4 and TRBJ1-2, with TRBD1 as a possible D gene (5 bases). The CDR3 contains 13 residues. V gave up 0 bases and J gave up 4 bases, with 7 bases separating them. Per the germline V gene, CDR1 is SGHNT and CDR2 is YYREEE (reference sequence).

The CDR3: CASSHGQNEQYF. Written as DNA, the CDR3 is TGTGCCAGCAGCCATGGACAAAACGAGCAGTACTTC. The gene calls are TRBV3-1 (or the pseudogene TRBV3-2) and TRBJ2-7; TRBD1 is a possible D gene (5 bases). The V gene lost 3 bases and the J gene lost 5 bases, with 8 bases spanning the gap. Per the germline V gene, CDR1 is LGHDT and CDR2 is YNNKEL (reference sequence). The CDR3 totals 12 residues.

As for this clone: An end of the junction does not agree with germline; a read error may underlie this. The chain couples TRBV7-7 to TRBJ2-1, with 8 bases identical to TRBD2. The germline gives CDR1 SSHAT, CDR2 FNYEAQ (reference sequence). CDR3 length: 16 residues. CDR3 sequence (DNA): TGTGCTAGCAGCTCGGGACTAGGAGGGGGTTACAATGAGCAGTTCTTC. Its protein product is CASSSGLGGGYNEQFF. Full variable domain (rest looked up from reference TRBV7-7 and TRBJ2-1): GAGVSQSPRYKVTKRGQDVTLRCDPISSHATLYWYQQALGQGPEFLTYFNYEAQPDKSGLPSDRFSAERPEGSISTLTIQRTEQRDSAMYRCASSSGLGGGYNEQFFGPGTRLTVL.

The chain is built from TRBV10-1 and TRBJ2-1, with 15 bases aligning to TRBD2. The germline V gene has CDR1 WNHNN and CDR2 SYGVQD (reference sequence). The ends lost 0 bases at V and 15 bases at J; junction bases unmatched: 3. The CDR3 totals 14 residues. DNA for the CDR3: TGCGCCAGCAGTGAGTCCGGGACTAGCGGGAGGTTGTTCTTC. Protein sequence: CASSESGTSGRLFF.

The chain employs TRBV19 and TRBJ1-1; possible D gene TRBD1, 5 bases. Germline V CDR1 and CDR2: LNHDA, SQIVND (reference sequence). The CDR3 runs to 14 residues. Trimming removed 7 bases from V and 4 bases from J, with 16 bases in between. CDR3 DNA sequence: TGTGCCAGTAAGGGGCCAGGGAGGACCACTGAAGCTTTCTTT. It codes for CASKGPGRTTEAFF.

The J gene is TRBJ1-1, the V gene TRBV10-3; 7 bases map to TRBD1. This CDR3 contains 13 residues. V lost 6 bases, J lost 3 bases, and 4 bases stayed unmatched. Germline loops: CDR1 ENHRY, CDR2 SYGVKD. The CDR3 spells CAISRGEDTEAFF. The CDR3 DNA sequence: TGTGCCATCAGCAGGGGGGAGGACACTGAAGCTTTCTTT.

V usage is TRBV7-9 and J usage is TRBJ1-5; 8 bases agree with TRBD1. This CDR3 has 14 amino acids. Germline V gene lookup returns CDR1 SEHNR and CDR2 FQNEAQ (reference sequence). J was trimmed by 7 bases and V by 5 bases; bases with no gene match: 7. The CDR3, as DNA: TGTGCCAGCAGCACAGGACAGGGACGGCAGCCCCAGCATTTT. Amino acid sequence: CASSTGQGRQPQHF.

V gene TRBV9 combines with J gene TRBJ1-1; weak D call: TRBD1 (5 bases). The germline V and J ends were trimmed by 0 bases and 8 bases, with 11 bases remaining between them. CDR1 and CDR2 from the germline V gene are SGDLS and YYNGEE. The CDR3 runs 13 residues. The chain's CDR3 is CASSVEARAEAFF. The DNA for the CDR3 is TGTGCCAGCAGCGTAGAGGCCAGGGCAGAAGCTTTCTTT.

The rearrangement links TRBV2 to TRBJ2-5; 13 bases match TRBD2. V dropped 11 bases and J dropped 3; count of bases not matched to a gene: 0. Germline CDR1 SNHLY, CDR2 FYNNEI. CDR3 length: 12 residues. The CDR3 here is CAGTSGEETQYF. CDR3 nucleotides: TGTGCCGGGACTAGCGGGGAAGAGACCCAGTACTTC.

The chain has TRBV3-1 (or the pseudogene TRBV3-2) and TRBJ2-3; 8 nucleotides align to TRBD2. V shed 1 base and J 2 bases; nucleotides not matched to a gene: 2. This CDR3 region has 15 residues. The germline V gene encodes CDR1 LGHDT and CDR2 YNNKEL (reference sequence). The CDR3 sequence: CASSQARGATDTQYF. In nucleotides, the CDR3 is TGTGCCAGCAGCCAAGCGCGGGGGGCCACAGATACGCAGTATTTT.

This chain uses TRBV4-1 with TRBJ2-4; D gene unclear. The CDR3 runs to 15 residues. The V gene's germline CDR1 is MGHRA and CDR2 YSYEKL. The V end was cut by 0 bases, the J end by 8 bases, with 14 bases between. Here the CDR3 reads CASSQEISVLDIQYF. For the CDR3, the DNA is TGCGCCAGCAGCCAAGAAATCAGTGTGTTGGACATTCAGTACTTC.